One T cell receptor (beta chain) is described in this entry. No cognate antigen has been identified for it. No base qualities exist here, and no much larger clone lies one base off it. The data stem from a study of blood T cell repertoires in COVID-19 (dated by TCRdb to the early 2020s). The study in broad terms: Samples covering the acute and convalescent phases of COVID-19 were provided by collaborators in the United States, Italy and Spain. Sample metadata almost always included a de-identified subject ID, COVID-19 status, age in years and sex. Where available, HLA class I and class II types were obtained from metadata supplied by the sample provider rather than from assay-based typing. The repertoires were made available in a free public database intended to serve as a resource for research on the immune response to SARS-CoV-2. Samples came from the ongoing ImmuneRACE study (first 160 participants) plus 1,254 subjects from 6 global collaborators. The material from the prospective study consisted of cDNA or gDNA derived from T cells, B-cell-depleted T cells, or PBMCs. Subjects who had been exposed to COVID-19, were actively infected with it, or had recovered from it provided the deeply sampled blood TCRbeta repertoires that made up the dataset. Overall results and qualifications from the work: The amount of clinical and demographic metadata varied by source and participant and was provided uncurated.

The collaborating institutions used their own protocols to collect whole blood in K2EDTA tubes. For TCRbeta analysis, collaborators shipped samples as frozen whole blood, isolated PBMCs, or DNA extracted from either of those sample types. TCRbeta CDR3 regions were amplified from genomic DNA using the immunoSEQ Assay, a bias-controlled multiplex PCR. The paper's processing steps were these. The number of nucleated cells in each sample was estimated by amplification of reference gene primers within the assay. Sequence reads were collapsed and filtered to measure the absolute abundance of every unique TCRbeta CDR3 rearrangement. For each sample, productive Simpson clonality was calculated as the square root of Simpson's diversity index across productive rearrangements. TCRdb took over this immuneACCESS table, retaining in-frame rearrangements with V and J assigned. Such tables are incomplete; in checked studies, under half of the missing clones stem from an unresolved V gene, and the remainder is unexplained. V, J and clone size derive from that table, while D and trimming were established from the DNA sequence. Here the sample has tens of thousands of clones; roughly nine tenths occur a single time. The ten top clones hold roughly 2.2% of the sample.

This TCR was sampled from a human donor in a cohort sampled during active COVID-19. Sequenced material: peripheral blood.

For the CDR3, the sequence is CASSLASGRHNEQFF. The DNA is as follows: TGTGCCAGCTCTCTAGCCAGCGGGAGGCACAATGAGCAGTTCTTC. The V gene is TRBV6-6 and the J gene is TRBJ2-1, and TRBD2 aligns with 9 junction nucleotides. The CDR3 spans 15 residues, from the cysteine through the phenylalanine. Just CDR3 DNA is preserved here, 45 bases in frame from base 1. Compared with germline, V lacks 8 bases and J lacks 5 bases; bases without a gene match: 10. The germline V gene encodes CDR1 MNHNY and CDR2 SVGAGI (reference sequence).